This T cell receptor (beta chain) was sequenced in a study of CXCR3-negative and CXCR3-positive naive CD8 T cells. A note on this clonotype: What it binds is unknown.

Findings and caveats of the study: Memory CD8+ T cell repertoires were far less diverse than both naive subsets. A higher hydrophobicity marked the TRB CDR3s of CXCR3-positive naive cells versus CXCR3-negative naive cells. TRB CDR3 properties indicated TCR strength, while surface CD5 was similar across naive subsets.

Naive CD8+ T cells showed a CD45RO-CCR7+CD27+CD95- phenotype. The CDR3 covers 17 residues. Germline lookup yields CDR1 MNHNY and CDR2 SVGAGI (reference sequence). The method, 5' RACE with UMI labels, was used to prepare the TRB cDNA libraries. TCRdb reprocessed the 5' RACE reads and keeps a single row for each CDR3 protein, giving no DNA. This sample's clone table lists fewer than 95,000 distinct CDR3 sequences. Sequencing input: naive CXCR3- CD8+ T cells from blood. Subset denoted: CD45RO-CCR7+CD27+CD95- naive CD8+ T cells lacking CXCR3 (TNR3-). The TCR originated in a human donor in good health. Some clones in this sample may be carry-over from other donors' samples. This chain connects TRBV6-6 to TRBJ2-3; the D gene TCRdb calls, TRBD1, cannot be checked with no DNA. The CDR3 reads CASRGPTREGAKDTQYF.